This section outlines one T cell receptor (beta chain) sequence together with its context. This clonotype was counted at least ten times. Its antigen is unknown. Per-base quality was not reported, and no clone a single base away is much larger than it. These data originate in a study of patients with pleural tuberculosis (dated by TCRdb to the mid-2010s). Sequencing was performed on an Illumina Genome Analyzer IIx. TCRdb trimmed public reads at Q25 via fastp, called clones via MiXCR and kept in-frame beta chains. Each CDR3 protein gets just one entry, which takes the most common genes and DNA from the rows behind it. In this sample the table shows 29,000 or so distinct CDR3 sequences, under 20% of which occur a single time. The leading ten clones occupy 3% to 4% of the sample. Including cysteine and phenylalanine, the CDR3 has 14 amino acids. Only CDR3 DNA remains: 42 bases, in frame from the first base. The V and J ends are trimmed by 6 bases and 8 bases, leaving 17 bases between them. CDR1 MDHEN and CDR2 SYDVKM were looked up in the germline V gene.

The receptor comes from a human donor with pleural tuberculosis. The sequenced sample consisted of peripheral blood. The V and J segments used are TRBV28 and TRBJ2-1; a tentative D match to TRBD1 spans 6 bases. The CDR3 in this case is CASSPGTISDEQFF. In nucleotide form, the sequence is TGTGCCAGCAGCCCCGGGACAATAAGCGATGAGCAGTTCTTC.